This TCR beta chain was obtained from a study of OX40 agonist ivuxolimab in advanced cancers. Overall study: Patients received the agonistic anti-OX40 (CD134) antibody ivuxolimab.

Trimming cost V 6 bases and J 0 bases, with 9 bases left between them. The germline gives CDR1 SGHRS, CDR2 YFSETQ. This CDR3 spans 14 amino acids. General study points: Dosing at 0.1 to 3.0 mg/kg was accompanied by clonal expansion of CD4+ and CD8+ blood T cells by week 6.

Notes on this clone: Its antigen remains unknown.

The data were produced by immunoSEQ multiplex PCR, yet TCRdb's version contains in-frame clones alone and is incomplete. The table records about 50,000 clones, about 81% of them present only once. This specimen consisted of CD4+ or CD8+ T cells sorted from blood, obtained in a trial of the OX40 agonist ivuxolimab. J is TRBJ2-2 and V is TRBV5-1; no clear D. The receptor's source is an adult with an advanced solid tumor such as melanoma, head and neck, liver or kidney cancer. The CDR3: CASKDTANTGELFF. Here the CDR3 DNA reads TGCGCCAGCAAGGATACTGCGAACACCGGGGAGCTGTTTTTT.